This TCR beta chain was retrieved from a study of patients and donors after allogeneic stem cell transplantation. The CDR3 is made up of 14 amino acids. Trimming took 5 bases from V and 1 from J; bases not matched to a gene: 5. Germline V gene data show CDR1 as SGHRS and CDR2 as YFSETQ. This clonotype has only one observation. From the RT-PCR reads, TCRdb called clonotypes with MiXCR, one entry per CDR3 protein. The sample contains around 150,000 distinct CDR3 sequences, 37% of which appear only once. The chain combines TRBV5-1 with TRBJ1-1, with TRBD1 identical over 7 bases. The sequence derives from a human donor who was either an allogeneic HSCT recipient or a stem cell or donor lymphocyte infusion donor (not recorded which). It is not recorded whose cells these are; they may come from a transplant donor. The sample consisted of blood, either unsorted or a sorted T cell fraction (not recorded which). The CDR3 sequence is CASRVGTENTEAFF. CDR3 DNA: TGCGCCAGCAGGGTGGGGACAGAGAACACTGAAGCTTTCTTT.